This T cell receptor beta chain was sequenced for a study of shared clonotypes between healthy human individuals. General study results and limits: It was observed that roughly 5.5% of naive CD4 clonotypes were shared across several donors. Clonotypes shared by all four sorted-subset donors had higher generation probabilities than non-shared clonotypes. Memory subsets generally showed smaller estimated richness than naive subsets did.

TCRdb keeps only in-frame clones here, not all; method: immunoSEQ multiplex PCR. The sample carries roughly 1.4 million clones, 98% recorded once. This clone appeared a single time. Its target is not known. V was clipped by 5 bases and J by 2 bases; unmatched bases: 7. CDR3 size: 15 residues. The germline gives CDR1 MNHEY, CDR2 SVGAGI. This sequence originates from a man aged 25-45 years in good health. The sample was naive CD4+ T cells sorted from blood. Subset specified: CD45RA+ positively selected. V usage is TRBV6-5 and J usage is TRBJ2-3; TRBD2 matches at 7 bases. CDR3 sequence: CASSHELAATDTQYF. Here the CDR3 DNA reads TGTGCCAGCAGTCACGAGCTAGCGGCCACAGATACGCAGTATTTT.